These T cell receptor beta chains were read from a single sample in a study of blood T cell repertoires in COVID-19. Clones were sequenced by immunoSEQ multiplex PCR, and TCRdb holds only the in-frame ones, with some missing. The sample holds fewer than 200,000 clones, 80% to 90% seen once. The sequencing input was peripheral blood. The receptor set was obtained from a woman in her forties with COVID-19, enrolled during active disease. Each CDR3 is given with its conserved first and last residue. A D gene is named only where the DNA matches it firmly. Size is omitted from some rows. Given values are once, few, many or a class for expanded clones.

cdr3_aa: CASSDPPQYRDRGYGYTF; cdr3_nt: TGTGCCAGCAGTGACCCCCCCCAATACCGGGACAGAGGCTATGGCTACACCTTC; v_call: TRBV6-1; cdr3_length: 18; clone_size: NA; j_call: TRBJ1-2; d_call: TRBD1
cdr3_aa: CASSKGQGFEKLFF; cdr3_nt: TGCGCCAGCAGCAAGGGACAGGGGTTCGAAAAACTGTTTTTT; v_call: TRBV5-1; cdr3_length: 14; clone_size: once; j_call: TRBJ1-4; d_call: TRBD1
cdr3_aa: CASSRTEETQYF; cdr3_nt: TGTGCCAGCAGCCGGACAGAAGAGACCCAGTACTTC; v_call: TRBV5-4; cdr3_length: 12; clone_size: NA; j_call: TRBJ2-5; d_call: NA
cdr3_aa: CAISDGLNTEAFF; cdr3_nt: TGTGCCATCAGTGATGGGCTCAACACTGAAGCTTTCTTT; v_call: TRBV10-3; cdr3_length: 13; clone_size: NA; j_call: TRBJ1-1; d_call: NA
cdr3_aa: CASRSNYGYTF; cdr3_nt: TGTGCCAGCAGGTCGAACTATGGCTACACCTTC; v_call: TRBV5-6; cdr3_length: 11; clone_size: NA; j_call: TRBJ1-2; d_call: NA
cdr3_aa: CASGLGGQGDQPQHF; cdr3_nt: TGTGCTAGTGGTTTGGGGGGACAGGGAGATCAGCCCCAGCATTTT; v_call: TRBV12-5; cdr3_length: 15; clone_size: NA; j_call: TRBJ1-5; d_call: TRBD1
cdr3_aa: CASSYSGSREQYF; cdr3_nt: TGTGCCAGCAGTTACTCAGGGTCACGCGAGCAGTACTTC; v_call: TRBV3-1/TRBV3-2; cdr3_length: 13; clone_size: once; j_call: TRBJ2-7; d_call: NA
cdr3_aa: CASSDKAVGNEQFF; cdr3_nt: TGTGCCAGCAGTGATAAGGCCGTCGGGAATGAGCAGTTCTTC; v_call: TRBV2; cdr3_length: 14; clone_size: NA; j_call: TRBJ2-1; d_call: NA
cdr3_aa: CASSLDEGFTYNEQFF; cdr3_nt: TGTGCCAGCAGCTTGGATGAGGGATTTACCTACAATGAGCAGTTCTTC; v_call: TRBV5-6; cdr3_length: 16; clone_size: NA; j_call: TRBJ2-1; d_call: NA
cdr3_aa: CASSQGLAKETQYF; cdr3_nt: TGCGCCAGCAGCCAAGGACTAGCCAAAGAGACCCAGTACTTC; v_call: TRBV5-1; cdr3_length: 14; clone_size: few; j_call: TRBJ2-5; d_call: TRBD2
cdr3_aa: CASSLLAETQYF; cdr3_nt: TGTGCCAGCAGTTTACTAGCGGAGACCCAGTACTTC; v_call: TRBV27; cdr3_length: 12; clone_size: NA; j_call: TRBJ2-5; d_call: NA
cdr3_aa: CASNLGITDTQYF; cdr3_nt: TGTGCCAGTAACCTCGGGATCACAGATACGCAGTATTTT; v_call: TRBV19; cdr3_length: 13; clone_size: NA; j_call: TRBJ2-3; d_call: NA
cdr3_aa: CASSVGQSDTQYF; cdr3_nt: TGTGCCAGCAGCGTAGGACAGTCAGATACGCAGTATTTT; v_call: TRBV9; cdr3_length: 13; clone_size: NA; j_call: TRBJ2-3; d_call: NA
cdr3_aa: CASSQGAGGRETQYF; cdr3_nt: TGTGCCAGCAGCCAGGGAGCGGGGGGGCGAGAGACCCAGTACTTC; v_call: TRBV3-1/TRBV3-2; cdr3_length: 15; clone_size: NA; j_call: TRBJ2-5; d_call: TRBD2
cdr3_aa: CASSVEGWGRQDGYTF; cdr3_nt: TGTGCCAGCAGCGTAGAGGGTTGGGGGCGGCAGGATGGCTACACCTTC; v_call: TRBV9; cdr3_length: 16; clone_size: few; j_call: TRBJ1-2; d_call: NA
cdr3_aa: CASSPRDRDAAFF; cdr3_nt: TGTGCCAGCAGTCCCCGGGACAGGGACGCAGCTTTCTTT; v_call: TRBV12-3/TRBV12-4; cdr3_length: 13; clone_size: NA; j_call: TRBJ1-1; d_call: TRBD1
cdr3_aa: CASSFSGNYEQYF; cdr3_nt: TGTGCCAGCAGCTTCAGCGGGAACTACGAGCAGTACTTC; v_call: TRBV11-1; cdr3_length: 13; clone_size: NA; j_call: TRBJ2-7; d_call: TRBD2
cdr3_aa: CASSPSGTGSLSSYNSPLHF; cdr3_nt: TGTGCCAGTAGCCCATCCGGGACAGGGTCCCTTAGCTCCTATAATTCACCCCTCCACTTT; v_call: TRBV19; cdr3_length: 20; clone_size: NA; j_call: TRBJ1-6; d_call: TRBD1
cdr3_aa: CASSIRGFWTETQYF; cdr3_nt: TGTGCCAGTAGTATCCGCGGGTTTTGGACAGAGACCCAGTACTTC; v_call: TRBV19; cdr3_length: 15; clone_size: NA; j_call: TRBJ2-5; d_call: NA
cdr3_aa: CASSVISTGANTGELFF; cdr3_nt: TGTGCCAGCAGCGTTATATCGACAGGAGCGAACACCGGGGAGCTGTTTTTT; v_call: TRBV9; cdr3_length: 17; clone_size: NA; j_call: TRBJ2-2; d_call: NA
cdr3_aa: CASSSRTGFGHEQFF; cdr3_nt: TGTGCCAGCAGTTCCCGGACAGGGTTTGGGCATGAGCAGTTCTTC; v_call: TRBV28; cdr3_length: 15; clone_size: NA; j_call: TRBJ2-1; d_call: TRBD1
cdr3_aa: CASSHRRGSYNEQFF; cdr3_nt: TGTGCCAGCAGCCATCGGAGAGGGTCCTACAATGAGCAGTTCTTC; v_call: TRBV3-1/TRBV3-2; cdr3_length: 15; clone_size: few; j_call: TRBJ2-1; d_call: NA
cdr3_aa: CASSIQGGEQYF; cdr3_nt: TGTGCCAGCAGTATTCAGGGTGGCGAGCAGTACTTC; v_call: TRBV28; cdr3_length: 12; clone_size: NA; j_call: TRBJ2-7; d_call: NA
cdr3_aa: CASSVAGAAGNTIYF; cdr3_nt: TGTGCCAGCAGCGTAGCAGGGGCCGCTGGAAACACCATATATTTT; v_call: TRBV9; cdr3_length: 15; clone_size: NA; j_call: TRBJ1-3; d_call: NA
cdr3_aa: CASSQVRSRSTAETQYF; cdr3_nt: TGCGCCAGCAGCCAGGTGAGGAGTAGGAGTACCGCGGAGACCCAGTACTTC; v_call: TRBV4-1; cdr3_length: 17; clone_size: NA; j_call: TRBJ2-5; d_call: NA
cdr3_aa: CASSGTGVAKNIQYF; cdr3_nt: TGTGCCAGCAGCGGGACAGGGGTAGCCAAAAACATTCAGTACTTC; v_call: TRBV25-1; cdr3_length: 15; clone_size: once; j_call: TRBJ2-4; d_call: TRBD1
cdr3_aa: CASSYDLGGYTF; cdr3_nt: TGTGCCAGCAGCTATGACCTGGGCGGCTACACCTTC; v_call: TRBV7-2; cdr3_length: 12; clone_size: NA; j_call: TRBJ1-2; d_call: NA
cdr3_aa: CASSLSSSGGGANVLTF; cdr3_nt: TGTGCCAGCAGTTTATCTTCTAGCGGGGGAGGGGCCAACGTCCTGACTTTC; v_call: TRBV28; cdr3_length: 17; clone_size: NA; j_call: TRBJ2-6; d_call: TRBD2
cdr3_aa: CASSSHRGQETQYF; cdr3_nt: TGTGCCAGCAGCTCACACCGGGGCCAAGAGACCCAGTACTTC; v_call: TRBV6-1; cdr3_length: 14; clone_size: NA; j_call: TRBJ2-5; d_call: NA
cdr3_aa: CASSPLDRARAGNTIYF; cdr3_nt: TGTGCCAGCTCACCATTGGACAGGGCACGGGCTGGAAACACCATATATTTT; v_call: TRBV18; cdr3_length: 17; clone_size: NA; j_call: TRBJ1-3; d_call: TRBD1
cdr3_aa: CASSPRGNYDGYTF; cdr3_nt: TGTGCCAGCAGTCCCAGGGGGAATTATGATGGCTACACCTTC; v_call: TRBV2; cdr3_length: 14; clone_size: few; j_call: TRBJ1-2; d_call: TRBD1
cdr3_aa: CASSYLGTGLDQPQHF; cdr3_nt: TGTGCCAGCAGTTACCTGGGGACAGGGTTAGATCAGCCCCAGCATTTT; v_call: TRBV6-5; cdr3_length: 16; clone_size: many; j_call: TRBJ1-5; d_call: TRBD1
cdr3_aa: CAISEGVHSNQPQHF; cdr3_nt: TGTGCCATCAGTGAGGGAGTCCATAGCAATCAGCCCCAGCATTTT; v_call: TRBV10-3; cdr3_length: 15; clone_size: few; j_call: TRBJ1-5; d_call: NA
cdr3_aa: CASSRNVGADQPQHF; cdr3_nt: TGTGCCAGCAGTCGGAACGTTGGGGCTGATCAGCCCCAGCATTTT; v_call: TRBV27; cdr3_length: 15; clone_size: NA; j_call: TRBJ1-5; d_call: NA
cdr3_aa: CASSSQGDRAGELFF; cdr3_nt: TGCGCCAGCAGCTCCCAAGGGGACAGGGCCGGGGAGCTGTTTTTT; v_call: TRBV5-1; cdr3_length: 15; clone_size: NA; j_call: TRBJ2-2; d_call: TRBD1
cdr3_aa: CASRDRDSWCTEAFF; cdr3_nt: TGTGCCAGCAGGGACAGGGATTCGTGGTGCACTGAAGCTTTCTTT; v_call: TRBV21-1; cdr3_length: 15; clone_size: NA; j_call: TRBJ1-1; d_call: NA
cdr3_aa: CASNEREGHNEQFF; cdr3_nt: TGTGCCAGCAACGAACGGGAGGGTCACAATGAGCAGTTCTTC; v_call: TRBV2; cdr3_length: 14; clone_size: once; j_call: TRBJ2-1; d_call: TRBD2
cdr3_aa: CASSEGTEGFEAFF; cdr3_nt: TGTGCCAGCAGTGAAGGGACAGAGGGATTTGAAGCTTTCTTT; v_call: TRBV6-1; cdr3_length: 14; clone_size: NA; j_call: TRBJ1-1; d_call: NA
cdr3_aa: CASSKLAGAYNEQFF; cdr3_nt: TGTGCCAGTAGTAAACTAGCGGGGGCCTACAATGAGCAGTTCTTC; v_call: TRBV19; cdr3_length: 15; clone_size: NA; j_call: TRBJ2-1; d_call: TRBD2
cdr3_aa: CASSRRATNEKLFF; cdr3_nt: TGTGCCAGCAGCCGGAGGGCAACTAATGAAAAACTGTTTTTT; v_call: TRBV3-1/TRBV3-2; cdr3_length: 14; clone_size: few; j_call: TRBJ1-4; d_call: NA
cdr3_aa: CASSLASARTDTQYF; cdr3_nt: TGTGCCAGCAGCTTGGCTAGCGCCCGCACAGATACGCAGTATTTT; v_call: TRBV5-6; cdr3_length: 15; clone_size: NA; j_call: TRBJ2-3; d_call: NA
cdr3_aa: CASSLDLRLKNIQYF; cdr3_nt: TGCGCCAGCAGCTTGGACTTGCGGCTTAAAAACATTCAGTACTTC; v_call: TRBV5-1; cdr3_length: 15; clone_size: NA; j_call: TRBJ2-4; d_call: NA
cdr3_aa: CATREGSSTDTQYF; cdr3_nt: TGTGCCACCAGGGAGGGGTCTAGCACAGATACGCAGTATTTT; v_call: TRBV24-1; cdr3_length: 14; clone_size: NA; j_call: TRBJ2-3; d_call: NA
cdr3_aa: CASSPGPRNSPFF; cdr3_nt: TGTGCCAGCAGTCCCGGCCCCAGGAATTCACCTTTCTTT; v_call: TRBV7-8; cdr3_length: 13; clone_size: once; j_call: TRBJ1-1; d_call: NA
cdr3_aa: CASSPGGGIVQPQHF; cdr3_nt: TGTGCCAGCAGCCCCGGGGGTGGGATTGTTCAGCCCCAGCATTTT; v_call: TRBV9; cdr3_length: 15; clone_size: NA; j_call: TRBJ1-5; d_call: NA
cdr3_aa: CASSVSVAEAFF; cdr3_nt: TGTGCCAGCAGCGTCAGTGTTGCTGAAGCTTTCTTT; v_call: TRBV2; cdr3_length: 12; clone_size: NA; j_call: TRBJ1-1; d_call: NA
cdr3_aa: CAWSVTQGLGYTF; cdr3_nt: TGTGCCTGGAGTGTCACTCAGGGGTTGGGCTACACCTTC; v_call: TRBV30; cdr3_length: 13; clone_size: NA; j_call: TRBJ1-2; d_call: NA
cdr3_aa: CASSFTGGVNIQYF; cdr3_nt: TGTGCCAGCAGCTTCACAGGGGGCGTAAACATTCAGTACTTC; v_call: TRBV7-2; cdr3_length: 14; clone_size: NA; j_call: TRBJ2-4; d_call: TRBD1
cdr3_aa: CASVGLDRENQPQHF; cdr3_nt: TGTGCCAGTGTAGGACTCGACAGGGAAAATCAGCCCCAGCATTTT; v_call: TRBV19; cdr3_length: 15; clone_size: few; j_call: TRBJ1-5; d_call: TRBD1
cdr3_aa: CASQGLAATDTQYF; cdr3_nt: TGTGCCTCACAGGGACTAGCGGCCACAGATACGCAGTATTTT; v_call: TRBV10-3; cdr3_length: 14; clone_size: NA; j_call: TRBJ2-3; d_call: TRBD2
cdr3_aa: CATARTANTEAFF; cdr3_nt: TGTGCCACAGCCCGGACAGCGAACACTGAAGCTTTCTTT; v_call: TRBV13; cdr3_length: 13; clone_size: NA; j_call: TRBJ1-1; d_call: NA
cdr3_aa: CASSPQGGGSTEAFF; cdr3_nt: TGTGCCAGCAGCCCACAGGGGGGGGGCAGTACTGAAGCTTTCTTT; v_call: TRBV13; cdr3_length: 15; clone_size: NA; j_call: TRBJ1-1; d_call: TRBD1